These T cell receptor beta chains were read from a single sample in a study of blood T cell repertoires in COVID-19. Profiling relied on immunoSEQ multiplex PCR, and the TCRdb table lists in-frame clones only, not all of them. There are some 97,000 clones in the sample; 80% occur only once, and 12% lies in the top ten. Material for sequencing was peripheral blood. The source of these receptors is a woman in her sixties or seventies with acute or convalescent COVID-19. CDR3s leave out the opening cysteine and the closing phenylalanine or tryptophan. D genes are given only for firm matches.

>.|11|TRBV7-8
ASGGFSDSPLH
>TRBD1|13|TRBV18
ASSPWDSSGNTIY
>TRBD2|13|TRBV14
ASSQLTGGREAQY
>.|10|TRBV7-3
ASSFFTDTQY
>TRBD1|14|TRBV11-2
ASSLLGQAITDTQY
>.|13|TRBV7-6
ASSFQGGAGNTIY
>.|15|TRBV7-2
ASSLLADNSGANVLT
>TRBD1|10|TRBV6-5
ASRGQIYEQY
>.|13|TRBV6-1
ASSERGRGLGGYT
>.|14|TRBV9
ASSVAPTSPNSPLH
>.|12|TRBV2
ASNGGERTDTQY
>TRBD1|14|TRBV18
ASSPPNRDSQETQY
>TRBD1|14|TRBV9
ASSPRVGQGGDTQY
>.|14|TRBV4-2
ASSLHSGTPGTEAF
>.|17|TRBV19
ASSLTFLIREISTDTQY
>.|13|TRBV5-1
ASSPWRQDNYGYT
>.|15|TRBV7-2
ASSPLHAGEANQPQH
>.|12|TRBV27
ASSFLGDGTEAF
>.|14|TRBV7-9
ASSLGRPGANQPQH
>TRBD1|15|TRBV19
ASSPSTGVTYNSPLH
>TRBD1|13|TRBV5-1
ASSSRTGTTDTQY
>TRBD2|11|TRBV19
ASTLAGGNEQF
>.|16|TRBV6-2/TRBV6-3
ASSFSGDQSSYNSPLH
>TRBD2|13|TRBV6-8
ASSGAGGGYNEQF
>TRBD2|13|TRBV3-1/TRBV3-2
ASSQGRTSSYEQY
>.|14|TRBV28
ASSLLAGNSNQPQH
>.|15|TRBV9
ASSPGGVEGPLFGYT
>TRBD1|11|TRBV12-3/TRBV12-4
ASRRDRVHEQY
>.|13|TRBV27
ASSLFLEGTYEQY
>TRBD2|13|TRBV5-1
ASSLSSGGNNEQF
>TRBD1|11|TRBV7-9
ASSLTGNEKLF
>.|12|TRBV27
ASSLRGTNTEAF
>.|11|TRBV7-3
ASSLGGQETQY
>.|14|TRBV20-1
SASRTWTETQETQY
>.|13|TRBV4-3
ASSQDLGGNTEAF
>.|11|TRBV30
AWSPGPNEKLF
>.|13|TRBV12-5
ASGLGGSYNSPLH
>TRBD1|13|TRBV28
ASSPNRGLYSSLH
>TRBD1|11|TRBV2
ASMTGRAETQY
>.|13|TRBV12-5
ASALGGMGNQPQH
>TRBD2|11|TRBV7-2
ASSRGGGNIQY